Presented here are 14 T cell receptor beta chains from one specimen sequenced in a study of blood T cell repertoires in COVID-19. Assay used: immunoSEQ multiplex PCR; TCRdb lists only in-frame clones, some missing. The sample lists over 70,000 clones, 90% occurring once. Sequenced input: peripheral blood. These TCRs come from an elderly woman with active or convalescent COVID-19.

The gene calls are TRBV24-1 and TRBJ1-3, with D possibly matching TRBD1 (6 bases). The V and J ends lost 4 bases and 0 bases respectively, with 15 bases between them. The CDR3 runs 17 residues. Germline-derived CDR1 and CDR2 are KGHDR and SFDVKD. The CDR3 region is CATSENTGTNSGNTIYF. CDR3 coding DNA: TGTGCCACCAGTGAGAACACCGGGACAAACTCTGGAAACACCATATATTTT.

The V call is TRBV6-2 or TRBV6-3, the J call TRBJ1-1; TRBD1 matches 8 bases. This CDR3 comprises 14 residues. The germline V gene encodes CDR1 MNHEY and CDR2 SVGEGT. The ends lost 5 bases at V and 6 bases at J; junction bases unmatched: 8. For the CDR3, the DNA is TGTGCCAGCAGTCACCCGACAGGGGAGTCTGAAGCTTTCTTT. Translation gives CASSHPTGESEAFF.

The J gene is TRBJ1-4, the V gene TRBV28; 10 bases are shared with TRBD1. J lost 7 bases, V lost 5 bases, and 7 bases had no gene match. In germline, CDR1 is MDHEN, CDR2 SYDVKM. This CDR3 comprises 15 residues. The DNA for the CDR3 is TGTGCCAGCAGTACCAGACAGGGGGCTATTGAAAAACTGTTTTTT. It specifies CASSTRQGAIEKLFF. Based on the CDR3 plus reference TRBV28 and TRBJ1-4, the full variable domain is DVKVTQSSRYLVKRTGEKVFLECVQDMDHENMFWYRQDPGLGLRLIYFSYDVKMKEKGDIPEGYSVSREKKERFSLILESASTNQTSMYLCASSTRQGAIEKLFFGSGTQLSVL.

This chain connects TRBV5-1 to TRBJ1-1; weak D call: TRBD1 (6 bases). There are 15 residues in the CDR3. Germline V gene sequence: CDR1 SGHRS, CDR2 YFSETQ. V was shortened by 1 base and J by 1 base, with 11 bases between the two germline ends. The CDR3 sequence is CASSLNNRANTEAFF. DNA for the CDR3: TGCGCCAGCAGCTTGAACAACAGGGCGAACACTGAAGCTTTCTTT.

The chain has TRBV5-6 and TRBJ2-7; possibly TRBD2 for D (5 bases). The V end lost 4 bases, the J end lost 1 base, and 15 bases lay between the germline ends. Germline V gene lookup returns CDR1 SGHDT and CDR2 YYEEEE. The length of the CDR3 is 15 residues. The CDR3 coding sequence is TGTGCCAGCAGCGGAGGACTCGGCGGATCCTACGAGCAGTACTTC. This translates into CASSGGLGGSYEQYF.

The rearrangement uses TRBV5-5 and TRBJ1-1; TRBD1 is a possible D gene (6 bases). Germline lookup yields CDR1 SGHKS and CDR2 YYEKEE (reference sequence). This CDR3 region has 14 residues. Trimming cost V 2 bases and J 0 bases, with 8 bases left between them. In DNA, the CDR3 is TGTGCCAGCAGCTTTGGACAGATGAACACTGAAGCTTTCTTT. This codes for CASSFGQMNTEAFF. The whole variable domain, remainder taken from reference TRBV5-5 and TRBJ1-1, is DAGVTQSPTHLIKTRGQQVTLRCSPISGHKSVSWYQQVLGQGPQFIFQYYEKEERGRGNFPDRFSARQFPNYSSELNVNALLLGDSALYLCASSFGQMNTEAFFGQGTRLTVV.

The chain carries TRBV7-6 and TRBJ2-3; the match to TRBD1 covers 8 bases. The germline V gene encodes CDR1 SGHVS and CDR2 FNYEAQ. The CDR3 runs to 15 residues. V lost 5 bases, J lost 2 bases, and 6 bases stayed unmatched. The CDR3 sequence is CASSTGQGYTDTQYF. The CDR3, as DNA: TGTGCCAGCAGCACCGGACAGGGCTACACAGATACGCAGTATTTT.

This clone was detected only a few times. The chain links TRBV9 to TRBJ2-1; 10 nucleotides line up with TRBD2. The CDR3 spans 18 residues. Unmatched junction bases numbered 14, after V lost 0 bases and J lost 8 bases. Germline assignment: CDR1 SGDLS and CDR2 YYNGEE. For the CDR3, the DNA is TGTGCCAGCAGCGTAGGGCTAGCGGGAGATATATTTGGCGATGAGCAGTTCTTC. It specifies CASSVGLAGDIFGDEQFF.

This clone was seen a single time. Here the CDR3 DNA reads TGTGCCAGGACGGGAGCGGGAGAGGTGTGGTACAATGAGCAGTTCTTC. As protein: CARTGAGEVWYNEQFF. The chain joins TRBV28 to TRBJ2-1; TRBD2 agrees at 8 bases. CDR1 is MDHEN and CDR2 is SYDVKM in the germline V gene. V shed 9 bases and J 4 bases; nucleotides not matched to a gene: 14. CDR3 length: 16 residues.

This chain links TRBV6-2 or TRBV6-3 with TRBJ1-1; D might be TRBD1 (6 bases). CDR3 length: 16 residues. V was shortened by 4 bases and J by 0 bases, with 15 bases between the two germline ends. Germline V gene lookup returns CDR1 MNHEY and CDR2 SVGEGT. CDR3 in amino acids: CASSLLSGQLNTEAFF. CDR3 DNA: TGTGCCAGCAGTTTGCTCTCGGGACAACTGAACACTGAAGCTTTCTTT.

The rearrangement links TRBV7-6 to TRBJ2-7; D not resolved. Germline lookup yields CDR1 SGHVS and CDR2 FNYEAQ. The length of the CDR3 is 15 residues. V was trimmed by 1 base and J by 2 bases, leaving 12 bases between them. As DNA, the CDR3 is TGTGCCAGCAGCTTAGGTCAGCTAGACCCCTACGAGCAGTACTTC. Translation: CASSLGQLDPYEQYF.

V gene TRBV11-2 combines with J gene TRBJ2-5; 7 nucleotides align to TRBD2. The trim removed 1 base at V and 5 bases at J, leaving 7 bases unmatched. In germline, CDR1 is SGHAT, CDR2 FQNNGV. This CDR3 is built from 15 residues. CDR3 protein: CASSLGFGEGETQYF. The CDR3 DNA reads as TGTGCCAGCAGCTTAGGGTTCGGGGAGGGGGAGACCCAGTACTTC.

This clone was seen only a few times. The V call is TRBV28, the J call TRBJ1-5, with 7 bases aligning to TRBD1. Unmatched junction bases numbered 10, after V lost 5 bases and J lost 9 bases. CDR3 length: 14 residues. CDR1 and CDR2 (germline): MDHEN, SYDVKM. CDR3 coding DNA: TGTGCCAGCAGTGAGACAGGGTTATTAGGGCCCCAGCATTTT. As protein: CASSETGLLGPQHF.

V is TRBV5-6 and J is TRBJ1-1; D possibly corresponds to TRBD1 (5 bases). The germline V gene encodes CDR1 SGHDT and CDR2 YYEEEE. The CDR3 spans 12 residues. V was shortened by 6 bases and J by 5 bases, with 11 bases between the two germline ends. The CDR3 DNA sequence: TGTGCCAGCACCCGTCGGGGGACTGAAGCTTTCTTT. It translates to CASTRRGTEAFF.